These T cell receptor beta chains were read from a single sample in a study of T cell repertoires in cytomegalovirus infection. TCRdb re-called the reads with MiXCR, one entry per CDR3 protein. Of fewer than 250,000 distinct CDR3 sequences detected, under 25% appear once; the ten largest clones hold 18%. Specimen: CD8+ T cells from PBMCs. The origin of the receptors is a human donor in good health (CMV status not recorded). Some clones in this sample may be carry-over from other donors' samples. Each CDR3 is given with its conserved first and last residue. Fields, in order: J gene, CDR3 length, V gene, clone size, D gene, CDR3 DNA, CDR3 protein. A D gene is named only where the DNA matches it firmly. Rows give clone size only sometimes, using once, few, many, or a class for an expanded clone.

J: TRBJ1-2
length: 14
V: TRBV7-2
size: many
D: NA
DNA: TGTGCCAGCAGCGCGTTAACTGAAGACTATGGCTACACCTTC
CDR3: CASSALTEDYGYTF

J: TRBJ1-3
length: 15
V: TRBV9
size: few
D: TRBD1
DNA: TGTGCCAGCAGCGTAGGACAGGGGTCTGGAAACACCATATATTTT
CDR3: CASSVGQGSGNTIYF

J: TRBJ2-7
length: 15
V: TRBV28
size: few
D: NA
DNA: TGTGCCAGCAGTTTAAGGACGGAGCTTCCCTACGAGCAGTACTTC
CDR3: CASSLRTELPYEQYF

J: TRBJ2-7
length: 13
V: TRBV5-1
size: NA
D: NA
DNA: TGCGCCAGCAGCATCGGGTCCTTATACGAGCAGTACTTC
CDR3: CASSIGSLYEQYF

J: TRBJ1-1
length: 15
V: TRBV19
size: many
D: TRBD1
DNA: TGTGCCAGTAGTATAGGTCTAGGGGGCAATACTGAAGCTTTCTTT
CDR3: CASSIGLGGNTEAFF

J: TRBJ1-5
length: 16
V: TRBV20-1
size: NA
D: NA
DNA: TGCAGTGCTCGAGCGGGTAGGGGCGCCCCCAATCAGCCCCAGCATTTT
CDR3: CSARAGRGAPNQPQHF

J: TRBJ1-2
length: 15
V: TRBV7-2
size: NA
D: TRBD1
DNA: TGTGCCAGCAGCTTTGGGACAGGGGGGGGCTATGGCTACACCTTC
CDR3: CASSFGTGGGYGYTF

J: TRBJ2-7
length: 13
V: TRBV24-1
size: few
D: NA
DNA: TGTGCCACCAGTGACCCGGACAGACCCGAGCAGTACTTC
CDR3: CATSDPDRPEQYF

J: TRBJ2-7
length: 15
V: TRBV7-9
size: many
D: TRBD2
DNA: TGTGCCAGCAGCTTAGCGGGGGGGTCCGCCTACGAGCAGTACTTC
CDR3: CASSLAGGSAYEQYF

J: TRBJ2-5
length: 14
V: TRBV7-9
size: few
D: NA
DNA: TGTGCCAGCAGCTCTGACAGTTCACAAGAGACCCAGTACTTC
CDR3: CASSSDSSQETQYF

J: TRBJ1-1
length: 14
V: TRBV28
size: many
D: NA
DNA: TGTGCCAGCAGTCCCTATAGGACGGCGGGTGAAGCTTTCTTT
CDR3: CASSPYRTAGEAFF

J: TRBJ2-7
length: 15
V: TRBV15
size: NA
D: NA
DNA: TGTGCCACCAGCAGAGATCTGGGGAGTCCCTACGAGCAGTACTTC
CDR3: CATSRDLGSPYEQYF

J: TRBJ2-3
length: 15
V: TRBV15
size: many
D: NA
DNA: TGTGCCACCAGCAGAGACGGGGGCATCACAGATACGCAGTATTTT
CDR3: CATSRDGGITDTQYF